This T cell receptor (beta chain) is drawn from a study of blood T cell repertoires in COVID-19. Looking at the study overall: PBMCs, B-cell-depleted T cells, or T cells provided the cDNA or gDNA that made up the material.

Per the original methods: Reference gene primer amplification gave nucleated cell count estimates. Assay used: immunoSEQ multiplex PCR; TCRdb lists only in-frame clones, some missing. V, J and clone size were drawn from that table, and D and trimming were deduced from the DNA. The sample lists around 200,000 clones, 70% to 90% seen once, with roughly 2.6% in the top ten. V shed 2 bases and J shed 1 base, with 9 bases lying between them. The germline CDR1 and CDR2 sequences are SGHVS and FQNEAQ. This CDR3 region has 15 residues. The TCR sequence derives from a man between 40 and 49 years old with active or convalescent COVID-19. Sequences were obtained from peripheral blood. The V gene is TRBV7-8, the J gene TRBJ1-5; the D gene is possibly TRBD1 (5 bases). In nucleotides, the CDR3 is TGTGCCAGCAGCTTACGGGGGTTAAGCAATCAGCCCCAGCATTTT. It codes for CASSLRGLSNQPQHF.